Below, 7 T cell receptor beta chains from the same sample are listed, as sequenced in a study of Ad26.COV2.S vaccination and SARS-CoV-2 variants. The treatment was: about 20 received Ad26.COV2.S at low or high dose, single or two shots; roughly five received placebo; per-sample allocation not given. Day 63 after the first injection of vaccine or placebo was the sampling time. Profiling relied on immunoSEQ multiplex PCR, and the TCRdb table lists in-frame clones only, not all of them. The sample yields about 480,000 clones, around 88% seen once. Sequenced here: peripheral blood, sampled in a trial of Ad26.COV2.S vaccine versus placebo. All receptors derive from a person between 18 and 60 years old who received the Ad26.COV2.S COVID-19 vaccine or a placebo.

The CDR3 DNA follows: TGTGCCAGCAGTTTTGCGGGATACAATGAGCAGTTCTTC. Protein sequence: CASSFAGYNEQFF. V and J are TRBV28 and TRBJ2-1, with TRBD2 as a possible D gene (6 bases). This CDR3 has 13 amino acids. The V end was cut by 3 bases, the J end by 4 bases, with 7 bases between. Germline V CDR1 and CDR2: MDHEN, SYDVKM.

The J gene is TRBJ1-3, the V gene TRBV11-2; tentatively, D is TRBD1 (5 bases). V was cut by 0 bases and J by 2 bases, with 8 bases left in between. The CDR3 is made up of 15 amino acids. In germline, CDR1 is SGHAT, CDR2 FQNNGV. CDR3 sequence reads: CASSLEGRAGNTIYF. Here the CDR3 DNA reads TGTGCCAGCAGCTTAGAGGGCAGGGCTGGAAACACCATATATTTT.

The chain recombines TRBV9 with TRBJ1-2; TRBD1 aligns across 8 bases. This CDR3 spans 14 amino acids. Germline V lookup: CDR1 SGDLS, CDR2 YYNGEE. V trimming: 0 bases; J trimming: 7 bases; junction bases outside the gene matches: 5. In DNA form, the CDR3 reads TGTGCCAGCAGCGTAGAAAGGACAGGGACTGGCTACACCTTC. Amino acid sequence: CASSVERTGTGYTF.

V and J are TRBV7-3 and TRBJ1-2; possible D gene TRBD1, 5 bases. This CDR3 has 13 amino acids. Trimming pared 5 bases from V and 4 bases from J, leaving 11 bases between. CDR1 SGHTA and CDR2 FQGTGA come from the germline V gene. The CDR3 DNA reads TGTGCCAGCAGCAACATAGGGACCTATGGCTACACCTTC. Amino acids: CASSNIGTYGYTF.

This rearrangement joins TRBV27 to TRBJ2-7, with 9 bases identical to TRBD2. This CDR3 contains 16 residues. The germline V gene encodes CDR1 MNHEY and CDR2 SMNVEV (reference sequence). V was clipped by 6 bases and J by 0 bases; unmatched bases: 9. The CDR3: CASSQLAGVVSYEQYF. DNA for the CDR3: TGTGCCAGCAGCCAACTAGCGGGTGTAGTCTCCTACGAGCAGTACTTC.

The CDR3 reads CASSSSGSVSYNEQFF. The DNA for the CDR3 is TGTGCCAGCAGTTCTAGCGGGAGTGTGTCATACAATGAGCAGTTCTTC. This rearrangement joins TRBV28 to TRBJ2-1; 10 nucleotides match TRBD2. With V trimmed by 4 bases and J by 4 bases, 7 bases remained unmatched. There are 16 residues in the CDR3. Germline-derived CDR1 and CDR2 are MDHEN and SYDVKM.

This chain joins TRBV11-3 and TRBJ2-2; 8 bases match TRBD2. V dropped 2 bases and J dropped 6; count of bases not matched to a gene: 5. Germline V gene data show CDR1 as SGHNT and CDR2 as YENEEA. The CDR3 covers 15 residues. The DNA for the CDR3 is TGTGCCAGCAGCTTAAGCGGGAGTGTTCCCGGGGAGCTGTTTTTT. It is translated as CASSLSGSVPGELFF. Supplemented by reference TRBV11-3 and TRBJ2-2, the full variable domain reads EAGVVQSPRYKIIEKKQPVAFWCNPISGHNTLYWYLQNLGQGPELLIRYENEEAVDDSQLPKDRFSAERLKGVDSTLKIQPAELGDSAVYLCASSLSGSVPGELFFGEGSRLTVL.